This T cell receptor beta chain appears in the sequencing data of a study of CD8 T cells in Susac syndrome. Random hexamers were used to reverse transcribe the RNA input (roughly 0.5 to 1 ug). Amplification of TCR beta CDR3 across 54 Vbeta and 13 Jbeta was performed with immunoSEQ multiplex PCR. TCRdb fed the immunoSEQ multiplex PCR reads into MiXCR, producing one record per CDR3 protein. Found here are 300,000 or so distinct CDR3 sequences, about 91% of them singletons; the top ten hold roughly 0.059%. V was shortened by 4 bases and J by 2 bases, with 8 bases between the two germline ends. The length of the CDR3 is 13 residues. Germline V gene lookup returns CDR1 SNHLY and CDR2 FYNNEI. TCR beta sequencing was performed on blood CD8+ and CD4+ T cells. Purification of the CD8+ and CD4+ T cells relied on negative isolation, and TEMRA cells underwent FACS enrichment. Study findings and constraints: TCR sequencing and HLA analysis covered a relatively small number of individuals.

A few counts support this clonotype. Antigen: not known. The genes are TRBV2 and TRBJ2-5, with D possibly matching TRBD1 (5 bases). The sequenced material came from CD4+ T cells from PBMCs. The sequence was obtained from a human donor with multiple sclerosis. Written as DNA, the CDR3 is TGTGCCAGCAGTGGTGACAGACAAGAGACCCAGTACTTC. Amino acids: CASSGDRQETQYF. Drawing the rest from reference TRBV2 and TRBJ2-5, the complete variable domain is EPEVTQTPSHQVTQMGQEVILRCVPISNHLYFYWYRQILGQKVEFLVSFYNNEISEKSEIFDDQFSVERPDGSNFTLKIRSTKLEDSAMYFCASSGDRQETQYFGPGTRLLVL.